A selection of T cell receptor beta chains follows, all from one sample in a study of cytomegalovirus exposure and HLA in healthy donors. Produced via immunoSEQ multiplex PCR; TCRdb's table is partial and in-frame only. The table shows about 150,000 clones, with roughly 77% occurring only once. Sequenced input: PBMCs. These receptor sequences come from a young man in good health and CMV-seropositive. Both conserved end residues are part of each CDR3. The D gene is left open where the match is weak. Part of the rows lack a size; the others show once, few, many or a class for expanded clones.

J | size | D | V | DNA | CDR3
TRBJ2-3 | - | TRBD1 | TRBV6-5 | TGTGCCACCTGGACAGGGGGCCGAGCAGATACGCAGTATTTT | CATWTGGRADTQYF
TRBJ1-1 | - | - | TRBV2 | TGTGCCAGCAGGAAGGGATCAACGGGGTCTGAAGCTTTCTTT | CASRKGSTGSEAFF
TRBJ1-2 | once | - | TRBV2 | TGTGCCAGCAGTGGAGGCGAGACCTCGTCTGGCTACACTTTC | CASSGGETSSGYTF
TRBJ2-2 | - | - | TRBV7-9 | TGTGCCAGCAGCTCACTAGACGTGGGCACGACGAGCCACCGGTTTTTT | CASSSLDVGTTSHRFF
TRBJ1-2 | - | - | TRBV5-4 | TGTGCCAGCAGCCCTCGAACAGGCGTCTATGGCTACACCTTC | CASSPRTGVYGYTF
TRBJ2-1 | - | - | TRBV7-9 | TGTGCCAGCAGCTTATGGCCCCGGAGGGCAGGCGGAGGCAATGAGCAGTTCTTC | CASSLWPRRAGGGNEQFF
TRBJ2-7 | - | TRBD1 | TRBV5-1 | TGCGCCAGCAGCTTGGTGCCCGGGACAGGGGGTGGAAACGAGCAGTACTTC | CASSLVPGTGGGNEQYF
TRBJ1-1 | - | - | TRBV6-6 | TGTGCCAGTGTTCAGGGGTCCACTGAAGCTTTCTTT | CASVQGSTEAFF
TRBJ1-5 | once | TRBD1 | TRBV7-2 | TGTGCCAGCAGCGAACAGGGGCGCAGGGCCCAGCATTTT | CASSEQGRRAQHF
TRBJ1-5 | - | - | TRBV5-1 | TGCGCCAGCAGTAGAGAGGGCGGTAACAATCAGCCCCAGCATTTT | CASSREGGNNQPQHF
TRBJ2-1 | - | TRBD1 | TRBV28 | TGTGCCAGCAGTAAAACCGGGACAGGGATCTACAATGAGCAGTTCTTC | CASSKTGTGIYNEQFF
TRBJ2-1 | - | - | TRBV5-5 | TGTGCCAGCAGCTACCCGAGGGGGTCCTACAATGAGCAGTTCTTC | CASSYPRGSYNEQFF
TRBJ2-3 | - | TRBD2 | TRBV9 | TGTGCCAGCAGCACCCTATCGGGACTAGCGGGGGGGGTTAGCACAGATACGCAGTATTTT | CASSTLSGLAGGVSTDTQYF
TRBJ2-7 | - | - | TRBV4-1 | TGCGCCAGCAGCTGGACAGAGGGTTGGTACGAGCAGTACTTC | CASSWTEGWYEQYF
TRBJ2-2 | - | TRBD2 | TRBV13 | TGTGCCAGCAGCTTATCGATCGGGAGGGGGTCGGACGGGGAGCTGTTTTTT | CASSLSIGRGSDGELFF
TRBJ1-1 | - | - | TRBV18 | TGTGCCAGCTCCCTCGACACTGAAGCTTTCTTT | CASSLDTEAFF
TRBJ1-4 | once | TRBD1 | TRBV6-5 | TGTGCCAGCAGTCCCGGGACAGGGGCCGAAAAACTGTTTTTT | CASSPGTGAEKLFF
TRBJ2-1 | - | TRBD1 | TRBV28 | TGTGCCAGCAACTCCGGGACAGGGTCGTACAATGAGCAGTTCTTC | CASNSGTGSYNEQFF
TRBJ1-3 | - | TRBD1 | TRBV23-1 | TGCGCCAGCAGTCAATCCGTGACAGGGGCTGGAAACACCATATATTTT | CASSQSVTGAGNTIYF
TRBJ1-2 | - | - | TRBV29-1 | TGCAGCGTTGAAGGGCAAATAAACTATGGCTACACCTTC | CSVEGQINYGYTF
TRBJ1-6 | - | - | TRBV19 | TGTGCCAGTAGTAATCTGAATTCACCCCTCCACTTT | CASSNLNSPLHF
TRBJ1-4 | - | - | TRBV30 | TGTGCCTGGAGTGGGGGGGGTGGATATGAAAAACTGTTTTTT | CAWSGGGGYEKLFF
TRBJ2-5 | - | - | TRBV2 | TGTGCCAGCAGTGAAGCGCGCGAGACCCAGTACTTC | CASSEARETQYF
TRBJ1-2 | - | - | TRBV6-1 | TGTGCCAGCAGTGAGGGGGGACGTCTCCGGGATGGCTACACCTTC | CASSEGGRLRDGYTF
TRBJ1-4 | - | TRBD1 | TRBV19 | TGTGCCAGTACGTCCATGGGACAGGGGAAACTGTTTTTT | CASTSMGQGKLFF
TRBJ2-7 | - | - | TRBV21-1 | TGTGCCAGCAGCAAGTGGGACAGGGGCTCCTACGAGCAGTACTTC | CASSKWDRGSYEQYF
TRBJ1-6 | - | TRBD1 | TRBV2 | TGTGCCAGCAGTGCCCAGACAGGGGGCAATAATTCACCCCTCCACTTT | CASSAQTGGNNSPLHF
TRBJ2-1 | - | TRBD1 | TRBV28 | TGTGCCAGCAAAGGACAGGGGGGGTCTGAGCAGTTCTTC | CASKGQGGSEQFF
TRBJ1-4 | - | - | TRBV27 | TGTGCCAGCAGTTTAAGGGGCAGGGCAAATGAAAAACTGTTTTTT | CASSLRGRANEKLFF
TRBJ1-1 | - | - | TRBV27 | TGTGCCAGCAGTTTATCACTCGGGGGGTTTACAGGGAACACTGAAGCTTTCTTT | CASSLSLGGFTGNTEAFF
TRBJ1-2 | - | - | TRBV6-6 | TGTGCCAGCAGTCCTCGACAGGATGGCTACACCTTC | CASSPRQDGYTF
TRBJ1-2 | - | TRBD1 | TRBV30 | TGTGCCTGGAACAGACAGGGGGCCGATGGCTACACCTTC | CAWNRQGADGYTF
TRBJ2-1 | - | - | TRBV9 | TGTGCCAGCAGCGTAGCTTACAATGAGCAGTTCTTC | CASSVAYNEQFF
TRBJ2-5 | - | - | TRBV29-1 | TGCAGCGTCCGTCGTCGCCAGGCTCAAGAGACCCAGTACTTC | CSVRRRQAQETQYF
TRBJ1-2 | - | TRBD1 | TRBV12-5 | TGTGCTAGTGGGGCGACAGGGTTTGATGGCTACACCTTC | CASGATGFDGYTF